This T cell receptor (beta chain) originates from a study of cytomegalovirus exposure and HLA in healthy donors. Germline loops: CDR1 DFQATT, CDR2 SNEGSKA (reference sequence). This CDR3 spans 10 amino acids. This clone occurred a few times. The junction departs from the called germline gene at one end, perhaps through a read error. Use of 60 Vbeta and 13 Jbeta primers characterized the PCR. TCRdb's copy holds only in-frame clones and misses some; the assay was immunoSEQ multiplex PCR. The profile covers over 70,000 clones, with over 75% appearing a single time and approximately 2% taken by the ten largest.

The source is a man between 18 and 35 years old in good health and CMV-seronegative. The source material was PBMCs. The J gene is TRBJ1-2, the V gene TRBV20-1, with TRBD1 as a possible D gene (5 bases). As DNA, the CDR3 is TGCAGTGCTGGGACTGGACGTATAGTATTC. Translating gives CSAGTGRIVF.